There are a few counts of the clone carrying this T cell receptor (beta chain). Its antigen is unknown. The data stem from a study of response to subunit inactivated influenza vaccine. Study outcomes and limitations: Few new T cells, the authors suggested, are recruited by each seasonal influenza vaccination.

Each CDR3 protein gets one entry after TCRdb re-called the RT-PCR reads with MiXCR. The sample shows around 480,000 distinct CDR3 sequences, approximately 15% of them seen only once. V was cut by 2 bases and J by 0 bases, with 15 bases left in between. This CDR3 spans 17 amino acids. Germline V gene sequence: CDR1 SGHKS, CDR2 YYEKEE (reference sequence). The chain recombines TRBV5-5 with TRBJ2-1; weak D call: TRBD1 (6 bases). This receptor was identified in a man between 45 and 75 years old who received an inactivated influenza vaccine. This material consisted of CD4+ T cells sorted from PBMCs, taken about 24 months after vaccination. CDR3 protein: CASSFDFYRASYNEQFF. The CDR3 coding sequence is TGTGCCAGCAGCTTCGATTTTTACAGGGCCTCCTACAATGAGCAGTTCTTC. Supplemented by reference TRBV5-5 and TRBJ2-1, the full variable domain reads DAGVTQSPTHLIKTRGQQVTLRCSPISGHKSVSWYQQVLGQGPQFIFQYYEKEERGRGNFPDRFSARQFPNYSSELNVNALLLGDSALYLCASSFDFYRASYNEQFFGPGTRLTVL.